This T cell receptor (beta chain) was observed in a study of shared clonotypes between healthy human individuals. General study results and limits: Of the naive CD4 clonotypes, approximately 5% were shared across a handful of donors.

Donors were Caucasian adults residing in Nashville, Tennessee, USA. Trimming pared 3 bases from V and 0 bases from J, leaving 27 bases between. This CDR3 spans 20 amino acids. Germline CDR1 MNHNS, CDR2 SASEGT. About this clone itself: As yet, its antigen is unknown.

Profiling relied on immunoSEQ multiplex PCR, and the TCRdb table lists in-frame clones only, not all of them. The table has 2 million to 2.5 million clones, more than 85% seen once. Sequenced input: naive CD4+ T cells from PBMCs. Specified subset: CD45RA+ positively selected. This chain connects TRBV6-1 to TRBJ2-7, with D possibly being TRBD1 (10 bases). The source of this sequence is a man aged 18 to 30 in good health. Some clones in this sample may be carry-over from other donors' samples. CDR3 in amino acids: CASSEPRQGASGTNSYEQYF. The CDR3 coding sequence is TGTGCCAGCAGTGAGCCCCGACAGGGGGCTAGCGGGACTAACTCCTACGAGCAGTACTTC.